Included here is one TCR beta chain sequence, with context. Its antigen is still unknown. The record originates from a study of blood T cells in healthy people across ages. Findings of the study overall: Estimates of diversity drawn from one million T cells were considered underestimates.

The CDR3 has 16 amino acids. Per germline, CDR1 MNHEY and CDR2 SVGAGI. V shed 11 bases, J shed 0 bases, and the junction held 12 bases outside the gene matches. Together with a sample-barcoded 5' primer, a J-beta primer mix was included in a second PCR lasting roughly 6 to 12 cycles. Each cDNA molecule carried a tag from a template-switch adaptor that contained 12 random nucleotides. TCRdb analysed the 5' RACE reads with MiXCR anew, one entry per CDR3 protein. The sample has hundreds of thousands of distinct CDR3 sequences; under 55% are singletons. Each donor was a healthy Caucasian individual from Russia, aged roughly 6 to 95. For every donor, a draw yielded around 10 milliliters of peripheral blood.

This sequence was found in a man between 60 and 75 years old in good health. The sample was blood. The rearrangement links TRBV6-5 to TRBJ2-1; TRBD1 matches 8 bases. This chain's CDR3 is CAVQTGDSSSYNEQFF. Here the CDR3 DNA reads TGTGCCGTTCAGACAGGGGATTCGAGCTCCTACAATGAGCAGTTCTTC.